The 16 T cell receptor beta chains reported below all come from one sample, sequenced in a study of shared clonotypes between healthy human individuals. Sequencing used immunoSEQ multiplex PCR; TCRdb keeps in-frame clones, though not all of them. Among approximately 97,000 clones listed, roughly 69% were seen once. The specimen was memory CD8+ T cells sorted from blood. The sample's subset: CD45RO+ cells pooled with CCR7-negative TemRA cells. The receptors derive from a man in his thirties or forties in good health.

As DNA, the CDR3 is TGCGCCAGCAGCGCCGGGACAGATAACTACGAGCAGTACTTC. Protein: CASSAGTDNYEQYF. The J gene is TRBJ2-7, the V gene TRBV5-1; 7 nucleotides line up with TRBD1. This CDR3 is built from 14 residues. Trimming took 4 bases from V and 3 from J; bases not matched to a gene: 7. The germline V gene has CDR1 SGHRS and CDR2 YFSETQ.

In its sample, this clone was seen many times. J is TRBJ2-7 and V is TRBV6-5; possible D gene TRBD2, 6 bases. Germline V gene sequence: CDR1 MNHEY, CDR2 SVGAGI. There are 15 residues in the CDR3. V gave up 6 bases and J gave up 3 bases, with 18 bases separating them. The CDR3: CASSRLENPFYEQYF. The CDR3 coding sequence is TGTGCCAGCAGCCGACTAGAAAACCCATTCTACGAGCAGTACTTC.

The CDR3 reads CASSLVTSETGELFF. The CDR3 DNA follows: TGTGCCAGCAGCTTAGTTACGTCCGAAACCGGGGAGCTGTTTTTT. The chain joins TRBV7-2 to TRBJ2-2, with D unresolved. The V end lost 1 base, the J end lost 5 bases, and 11 bases lay between the germline ends. Germline CDR1 is SGHTA and CDR2 is FQGNSA. The CDR3 covers 15 residues.

The CDR3 nucleotides are TGTGCCAGCAGACCTACAGGGGTGGGCGAGCAGTACTTC. Translation gives CASRPTGVGEQYF. The chain has TRBV6-5 and TRBJ2-7; 7 positions match TRBD1. Per the germline V gene, CDR1 is MNHEY and CDR2 is SVGAGI. Unmatched junction bases numbered 8, after V lost 6 bases and J lost 6 bases. The CDR3 runs 13 residues.

The DNA of the CDR3 is TGTGCCAGCAGTTCAAATCACAGGGACGGCTACACCTTC. Translating it yields CASSSNHRDGYTF. The chain carries TRBV27 and TRBJ1-2; a possible D gene is TRBD1 (6 bases). The V end lost 4 bases, the J end lost 8 bases, and 14 bases lay between the germline ends. The CDR3 length is 13 residues. Per the germline V gene, CDR1 is MNHEY and CDR2 is SMNVEV (reference sequence).

The V call is TRBV7-6, the J call TRBJ2-5; 8 nucleotides match TRBD1. There are 14 residues in the CDR3. Trimming at V came to 2 bases and at J to 5 bases, leaving 4 bases not matched to a gene. In germline, CDR1 is SGHVS, CDR2 FNYEAQ. The CDR3 bases are TGTGCCAGCAGCTTATGGACAGGGCCGGAGACCCAGTACTTC. This gives the protein CASSLWTGPETQYF.

This clone was seen ten or more times. The chain carries TRBV2 and TRBJ2-5; D possibly uses TRBD1 or TRBD2 (6 bases each). CDR1 and CDR2 (germline): SNHLY, FYNNEI. The CDR3 length is 13 residues. The V end lost 4 bases, the J end lost 6 bases, and 12 bases lay between the germline ends. CDR3 sequence reads: CASSGGTTQTQYF. The DNA for the CDR3 is TGTGCCAGCAGTGGCGGGACAACTCAGACCCAGTACTTC.

This clone was detected ten times or more. The chain links TRBV28 to TRBJ2-7; D gene unclear. The CDR3 consists of 11 residues. The germline V gene has CDR1 MDHEN and CDR2 SYDVKM. The V gene lost 7 bases and the J gene lost 6 bases, with 10 bases spanning the gap. CDR3 bases: TGTGCCAGCACCCGTGCAGCCGAGCAGTACTTC. Encoded protein: CASTRAAEQYF.

The gene calls are TRBV29-1 and TRBJ2-1; 8 bases map to TRBD2. The CDR3 loop spans 15 amino acids. CDR1 is SQVTM, CDR2 ANQGSEA, per germline. V lost 2 bases to trimming and J lost 5 bases; unmatched junction nucleotides: 8. The CDR3 region has the DNA TGCAGCGTTGAAACTCTAGCGGGCTGGGACAATGAGCAGTTCTTC. Its translation: CSVETLAGWDNEQFF.

This sequence joins TRBV9 and TRBJ2-1; D possibly corresponds to TRBD2 (6 bases). Deletions cut 2 bases from V and 7 bases from J, with 16 bases between. The CDR3 consists of 15 residues. Germline CDR1 reads SGDLS; CDR2 reads YYNGEE. The DNA for the CDR3 is TGTGCCAGCAGCGTGGGGGGAGTCAGCATAAATGAGCAGTTCTTC. Amino acids: CASSVGGVSINEQFF. The full variable domain, with the rest looked up from reference TRBV9 and TRBJ2-1, is DSGVTQTPKHLITATGQRVTLRCSPRSGDLSVYWYQQSLDQGLQFLIQYYNGEERAKGNILERFSAQQFPDLHSELNLSSLELGDSALYFCASSVGGVSINEQFFGPGTRLTVL.

This sequence joins TRBV6-4 and TRBJ2-3, with 8 bases lining up with TRBD2. Germline V gene sequence: CDR1 MRHNA, CDR2 SNTAGT. The length of the CDR3 is 14 residues. V was pared by 3 bases and J by 2 bases, with 1 base of the junction left unmatched. The CDR3 reads CASSEAGDTDTQYF. The CDR3 DNA follows: TGTGCCAGCAGTGAAGCGGGAGACACAGATACGCAGTATTTT.

This chain's CDR3 is CASSRPFGTSGRDTQYF. CDR3 DNA sequence: TGTGCCAGCAGCCGACCGTTCGGGACTAGCGGGAGAGATACGCAGTATTTT. The chain combines TRBV7-2 with TRBJ2-3; 14 bases line up with TRBD2. Losses at the gene ends were 5 bases for V and 5 bases for J; bases not matched to a gene: 9. From germline, CDR1 is SGHTA and CDR2 FQGNSA. The CDR3 sequence is 17 residues long.

This clone turned up a few times. The CDR3 sequence is CASSTSGPMSTDTQYF. The CDR3, as DNA: TGTGCCAGCAGCACCAGCGGGCCCATGAGCACAGATACGCAGTATTTT. The genes are TRBV7-8 and TRBJ2-3; D perhaps matches TRBD2 (6 bases). The ends were cut back, 5 bases at V and 0 bases at J, with 15 bases in the middle. CDR3 size: 16 residues. The germline gives CDR1 SGHVS, CDR2 FQNEAQ.

The rearrangement links TRBV25-1 to TRBJ2-5, with 7 bases fitting TRBD2. Germline loops: CDR1 MGHDK, CDR2 SYGVNS. This CDR3 comprises 17 residues. V was pared by 1 base and J by 5 bases, with 13 bases of the junction left unmatched. The CDR3 DNA reads as TGTGCCAGCAGTGAATCCGTTCGGGGGGACGAGTGGGAGACCCAGTACTTC. Amino acid sequence: CASSESVRGDEWETQYF.

The rearrangement links TRBV5-1 to TRBJ2-5; D uncertain. The germline V and J ends were trimmed by 1 base and 2 bases, with 9 bases remaining between them. The CDR3 is made up of 14 amino acids. In germline, CDR1 is SGHRS, CDR2 YFSETQ. CDR3: CASSLMSVQETQYF. In DNA form, the CDR3 reads TGCGCCAGCAGCTTGATGAGCGTTCAAGAGACCCAGTACTTC.

This sequence joins TRBV4-1 and TRBJ1-1, with D possibly being TRBD1 (5 bases). This CDR3 is 14 amino acids long. The germline V gene encodes CDR1 MGHRA and CDR2 YSYEKL. With 0 bases removed from V and 7 bases from J, the gap between germline ends came to 12 bases. The CDR3 spells CASSQDQEGREAFF. Here the CDR3 DNA reads TGCGCCAGCAGCCAAGATCAGGAGGGACGTGAAGCTTTCTTT.